This TCR beta chain is from a study of T cell clonality in common variable immunodeficiency. CVID and control samples used equivalent genomic DNA input. Using immunoSEQ multiplex PCR, the repertoire was profiled, and TCRdb retains in-frame clones only, with some absent. The sample has about 55,000 clones, none seen only once. Ten or more counts support this clone. Antigen: not known. General study points: Authors noted CVID clonality's cause needs subpopulation repertoire sequencing. Links between repertoire features and CVID complications were heterogeneity-limited. Shared TCRbeta clones were fewer between CVID subjects than controls.

Sample: peripheral blood mononuclear cells. The source is a person aged 18-70 years in good health.

The CDR3 DNA, read in part, is TGTGCCAGCAGCTCCCTGGGGGGGTTATTAAATGAG. Protein product: CASSSLGGLLNE. The full CDR3 is CASSSLGGLLNEQFF. V gene TRBV7-9 combines with J gene TRBJ2-1; the match to TRBD2 covers 7 bases. The CDR3 end lies 3 residues beyond the end of the read and is filled in from the germline J gene. The CDR3 loop spans 15 amino acids. From germline, CDR1 is SEHNR and CDR2 FQNEAQ (reference sequence). The junction had 10 bases not matched to a gene; V was cut back by 4 bases and J by 7 bases.